In this sample, the clone carrying this T cell receptor beta chain turned up many times. What it binds is unknown. Each CDR3 protein gets one entry after TCRdb re-called the reads with MiXCR. The sample gives 380,000 or so distinct CDR3 sequences, roughly a third of which show up once; approximately 12% is in the top ten. The data were taken from a study of T cell repertoires in cytomegalovirus infection. J gave up 2 bases and V 5 bases, and 10 bases lay outside the gene matches. CDR3 size: 16 residues. This clonotype was sampled from a human donor in good health (CMV status not recorded). Some clones in this sample may be carry-over from other donors' samples. The gene calls are TRBV12-3 or TRBV12-4 and TRBJ2-3; 7 nucleotides line up with TRBD2. The source material was cultured PBMCs, sampled from culture after CMV antigen stimulation. The CDR3 DNA reads as TGTGCCAGCAGTGGAGCCCTAGCGGTACTCACAGATACGCAGTATTTT. Translation gives CASSGALAVLTDTQYF.